This T cell receptor beta chain was sequenced in a study of Ad26.COV2.S vaccination and SARS-CoV-2 variants. The CDR3 spans 16 residues. Germline V lookup: CDR1 MGHRA, CDR2 YSYEKL. V lost 2 bases and J lost 7; bases outside the gene matches: 10. Method: immunoSEQ multiplex PCR; TCRdb's copy keeps in-frame clones and lacks some. The repertoire holds 240,000 or so clones, with roughly 90% as singletons. Sample treatment: approximately 18 received Ad26.COV2.S at low or high dose, single or two shots; 5 received placebo; per-sample allocation not given. The samples were gathered on day 63 after the first injection of vaccine or placebo.

The chain is built from TRBV4-1 and TRBJ1-2, with TRBD1 matching 10 bases. Sequenced here: peripheral blood, sampled in a trial of Ad26.COV2.S vaccine versus placebo. This TCR was sampled from a person between 18 and 59 years old who received the Ad26.COV2.S COVID-19 vaccine or a placebo. This CDR3 is CASSQFTGQGLGGYTF. In nucleotides, the CDR3 is TGCGCCAGCAGCCAATTCACGGGACAGGGGCTTGGTGGCTACACCTTC.